A single T cell receptor beta chain is shown here with its context. Germline V gene data show CDR1 as SNHLY and CDR2 as FYNNEI. Trimming cost V 6 bases and J 7 bases, with 4 bases left between them. The CDR3 is 11 amino acids. The data originate from a study of blood T cell repertoires in COVID-19. TCRdb's table, derived via immunoSEQ multiplex PCR, lists solely in-frame clones and lacks some. The sample yields roughly 350,000 clones, 85% seen once. The V gene is TRBV2, the J gene TRBJ1-6; no clear D gene. Sequencing input: peripheral blood. This TCR derives from a young woman with acute or convalescent COVID-19. The CDR3 bases are TGTGCCAGCAGCGTCAATTCACCCCTCCACTTT. Its protein product is CASSVNSPLHF.